The source of this T cell receptor beta chain is a study of T-cell reconstitution after alpha-beta-depleted transplantation in children. There are a few counts of this clonotype. From germline, CDR1 is LGHDT and CDR2 YNNKEL (reference sequence). V gave up 2 bases and J gave up 4 bases, with 13 bases separating them. The CDR3 totals 15 residues. TCRbeta library preparation incorporated unique molecular identifiers. One entry per CDR3 protein results from TCRdb running MiXCR on the PCR reads. The table records some 400,000 distinct CDR3 sequences, roughly 22% of them present only once. The source material was PBMCs from the stem cell graft donor, sampled from the stem cell graft. This clonotype was sampled from a human donor who donated a stem cell graft to a child with acute myeloid leukemia. V and J are TRBV3-1 and TRBJ2-3; D not certain. CDR3 sequence (DNA): TGTGCCAGCAGCCAAAGGAGACAACAACCAGATACGCAGTATTTT. As protein: CASSQRRQQPDTQYF.